The 20 T cell receptor beta chains reported below all come from one sample, sequenced in a study of technical replicates of blood from a handful of donors. TCRdb's table, derived via immunoSEQ multiplex PCR, lists solely in-frame clones and lacks some. The sample carries approximately 16,000 clones, approximately 89% recorded once. Sequenced material: PBMCs. These TCRs come from a human donor in good health.

The V gene is TRBV29-1, the J gene TRBJ2-7; tentative D call: TRBD2 (5 bases). This CDR3 is built from 11 residues. Germline V gives CDR1 SQVTM, CDR2 ANQGSEA. V was cut by 1 base and J by 4 bases, with 5 bases left in between. The CDR3 region has the DNA TGCAGCGTTGAAGTAGCGTACGAGCAGTACTTC. Translation: CSVEVAYEQYF.

This chain uses TRBV27 with TRBJ2-6; D may be TRBD1 (5 bases). Germline V CDR1 and CDR2: MNHEY, SMNVEV (reference sequence). CDR3 length equals 15 residues. V shed 2 bases and J shed 2 bases, with 7 bases lying between them. CDR3 loop: CASSLQGAGANVLTF. The CDR3, as DNA: TGTGCCAGCAGTTTACAGGGTGCTGGGGCCAACGTCCTGACTTTC. Drawing the rest from reference TRBV27 and TRBJ2-6, the complete variable domain is EAQVTQNPRYLITVTGKKLTVTCSQNMNHEYMSWYRQDPGLGLRQIYYSMNVEVTDKGDVPEGYKVSRKEKRNFPLILESPSPNQTSLYFCASSLQGAGANVLTFGAGSRLTVL.

This clone appeared a few times. Other DNA sequences within the sample encode an identical CDR3. The chain couples TRBV7-9 to TRBJ1-5; D may be TRBD1 (6 bases). The CDR3 has 13 residues. The germline V and J ends were trimmed by 5 bases and 7 bases, with 12 bases remaining between them. Per the germline V gene, CDR1 is SEHNR and CDR2 is FQNEAQ (reference sequence). CDR3 protein: CASSLTGGQPQHF. CDR3 sequence (DNA): TGTGCCAGCAGCCTGACAGGTGGGCAGCCCCAGCATTTT.

The chain is built from TRBV2 and TRBJ2-4; 7 bases map to TRBD1. Germline V gene data show CDR1 as SNHLY and CDR2 as FYNNEI. The CDR3 extends over 16 amino acids. The V segment lost 2 bases and the J segment 8 bases; nucleotides outside the gene matches: 12. CDR3 coding DNA: TGTGCCAGCAGTGAACAGGGGACAGAGCAAGGGGACATTCAGTACTTC. It codes for CASSEQGTEQGDIQYF.

This chain links TRBV7-9 with TRBJ1-4, with D tentatively TRBD1 (5 bases). The CDR3 extends over 16 amino acids. Trimming shortened V by 5 bases and J by 0 bases, and 13 bases separated the two germline ends. Germline CDR1 and CDR2: SEHNR and FQNEAQ (reference sequence). CDR3 sequence reads: CASSEQGGATNEKLFF. DNA for the CDR3: TGTGCCAGCAGCGAGCAGGGAGGTGCAACTAATGAAAAACTGTTTTTT.

This chain connects TRBV10-2 to TRBJ2-2, with TRBD1 identical over 8 bases. The J segment lost 6 bases and the V segment lost 11 bases, leaving 14 bases of the junction unmatched. The CDR3 extends over 15 amino acids. Looked up from germline, CDR1 is WSHSY and CDR2 is SAAADI. The CDR3 region has the DNA TGCGCCTCCCTAGGATGGGGACAGGTGTCCGGGGAGCTGTTTTTT. Its protein product is CASLGWGQVSGELFF.

The chain couples TRBV29-1 to TRBJ1-2; TRBD1 aligns across 12 bases. Germline V gene sequence: CDR1 SQVTM, CDR2 ANQGSEA. With 7 bases clipped from V and 7 bases from J, the junction kept 4 bases outside the gene matches. The CDR3 has 12 amino acids. CDR3 DNA sequence: TGCAGCGCTGGGGGACAGGGGGCTGGCTACACCTTC. Translating gives CSAGGQGAGYTF. Combining the CDR3 with reference TRBV29-1 and TRBJ1-2 gives the whole variable domain SAVISQKPSRDICQRGTSLTIQCQVDSQVTMMFWYRQQPGQSLTLIATANQGSEATYESGFVIDKFPISRPNLTFSTLTVSNMSPEDSSIYLCSAGGQGAGYTFGSGTRLTVV.

The chain is built from TRBV29-1 and TRBJ2-6, with TRBD2 as a possible D gene (6 bases). V dropped 6 bases and J dropped 2 bases, with 11 bases sitting between them. This CDR3 region has 14 residues. Germline assignment: CDR1 SQVTM and CDR2 ANQGSEA. CDR3 sequence: CSVMEGAGANVLTF. CDR3 nucleotide sequence: TGCAGCGTCATGGAGGGAGCTGGGGCCAACGTCCTGACTTTC.

V is TRBV13 and J is TRBJ2-1; 7 nucleotides match TRBD2. The germline CDR1 and CDR2 sequences are PRHDT and FYEKMQ (reference sequence). The CDR3 extends over 15 amino acids. V lost 5 bases and J lost 9; bases outside the gene matches: 13. In DNA, the CDR3 is TGTGCCAGCAGCCAGCTCGGGGGAGGGCGAATTGAGCAGTTCTTC. This gives the protein CASSQLGGGRIEQFF. The full variable domain, in which reference TRBV13 and TRBJ2-1 provide the parts outside the CDR3, is AAGVIQSPRHLIKEKRETATLKCYPIPRHDTVYWYQQGPGQDPQFLISFYEKMQSDKGSIPDRFSAQQFSDYHSELNMSSLELGDSALYFCASSQLGGGRIEQFFGPGTRLTVL.

This clone was counted a single time. This chain links TRBV28 with TRBJ2-7; 7 nucleotides match TRBD1. The CDR3 extends over 16 amino acids. The germline gives CDR1 MDHEN, CDR2 SYDVKM. The ends lost 6 bases at V and 4 bases at J; junction bases unmatched: 15. This CDR3 is CASSPEKRQGLYEQYF. The CDR3 DNA reads as TGTGCCAGCAGCCCAGAGAAAAGACAGGGTTTGTACGAGCAGTACTTC.

This rearrangement joins TRBV29-1 to TRBJ1-1; tentatively, D is TRBD1 (5 bases). V was trimmed by 4 bases and J by 5 bases, leaving 14 bases between them. The V gene's germline CDR1 is SQVTM and CDR2 ANQGSEA. CDR3 length equals 13 residues. The CDR3 reads CSVVGPRGTEAFF. The CDR3 nucleotides are TGCAGCGTTGTGGGGCCCCGGGGGACTGAAGCTTTCTTT.

The J gene is TRBJ2-3, the V gene TRBV10-1; D gene unclear. V was trimmed by 4 bases and J by 2 bases, leaving 13 bases between them. Germline-derived CDR1 and CDR2 are WNHNN and SYGVQD (reference sequence). This CDR3 is 15 amino acids long. CDR3 loop: CASSGSPINTDTQYF. CDR3 sequence (DNA): TGCGCCAGCAGTGGAAGCCCCATCAACACAGATACGCAGTATTTT.

The chain recombines TRBV4-1 with TRBJ2-5, with D maybe TRBD2 (6 bases). CDR3 length equals 14 residues. Germline CDR1 MGHRA, CDR2 YSYEKL. The V end was cut by 2 bases, the J end by 11 bases, with 18 bases between. This CDR3 is CASSQSEGPREQYF. CDR3 in DNA: TGCGCCAGCAGCCAATCTGAAGGGCCCCGGGAGCAGTACTTC.

The J gene is TRBJ2-5, the V gene TRBV25-1; D ambiguous. Germline V lookup: CDR1 MGHDK, CDR2 SYGVNS. This CDR3 spans 10 amino acids. V shed 10 bases and J shed 4 bases, with 7 bases lying between them. CDR3 nucleotides: TGTGCCACCTCGGGAGAGACCCAGTACTTC. Amino acids: CATSGETQYF. Drawing the rest from reference TRBV25-1 and TRBJ2-5, the complete variable domain is EADIYQTPRYLVIGTGKKITLECSQTMGHDKMYWYQQDPGMELHLIHYSYGVNSTEKGDLSSESTVSRIRTEHFPLTLESARPSHTSQYLCATSGETQYFGPGTRLLVL.

The DNA for the CDR3 is TGTGCCATCAAAACTAGCGGGCCCTACGAGCAGTACTTC. Translation gives CAIKTSGPYEQYF. The V and J genes are TRBV10-3 and TRBJ2-7; 9 nucleotides align to TRBD2. The germline gives CDR1 ENHRY, CDR2 SYGVKD. This CDR3 has 13 residues. V shed 7 bases and J 2 bases; nucleotides not matched to a gene: 3.

In its sample, this clone was seen once. The chain uses TRBV9 and TRBJ2-1; TRBD1 matches 8 bases. The J segment lost 7 bases and the V segment lost 2 bases, leaving 14 bases of the junction unmatched. The germline V gene encodes CDR1 SGDLS and CDR2 YYNGEE. This CDR3 spans 17 amino acids. CDR3 protein: CASSVRQGPASGNEQFF. CDR3 nucleotide sequence: TGTGCCAGCAGCGTCAGACAGGGGCCGGCCTCGGGGAATGAGCAGTTCTTC. Complete variable domain (other parts from reference TRBV9 and TRBJ2-1): DSGVTQTPKHLITATGQRVTLRCSPRSGDLSVYWYQQSLDQGLQFLIQYYNGEERAKGNILERFSAQQFPDLHSELNLSSLELGDSALYFCASSVRQGPASGNEQFFGPGTRLTVL.

This clone appeared a single time. The chain carries TRBV9 and TRBJ2-2; the match to TRBD2 covers 10 bases. V shed 4 bases, J shed 7 bases, and the junction held 16 bases outside the gene matches. Germline values: CDR1 SGDLS, CDR2 YYNGEE. The CDR3 contains 18 residues. CDR3 sequence: CASSRVGAAGGPVGELFF. CDR3 nucleotides: TGTGCCAGCAGCCGAGTGGGGGCAGCGGGAGGGCCGGTCGGGGAGCTGTTTTTT.

The rearrangement uses TRBV19 and TRBJ2-4; TRBD1 matches at 8 bases. CDR3 size: 13 residues. V was clipped by 5 bases and J by 6 bases; unmatched bases: 3. The germline gives CDR1 LNHDA, CDR2 SQIVND (reference sequence). Written as DNA, the CDR3 is TGTGCCAGTAGTGATGGGACAGGAAACATTCAGTACTTC. It codes for CASSDGTGNIQYF.

The rearrangement joins TRBV7-9 to TRBJ2-1, with D tentatively TRBD2 (6 bases). V gave up 4 bases and J gave up 7 bases, with 11 bases separating them. The CDR3 extends over 13 amino acids. Germline CDR1 is SEHNR and CDR2 is FQNEAQ (reference sequence). CDR3 loop: CASSWAGGNEQFF. As DNA, the CDR3 is TGTGCCAGCAGCTGGGCTGGGGGGAATGAGCAGTTCTTC.

The chain links TRBV30 to TRBJ1-2; 9 bases are a match to TRBD1. V shed 4 bases, J shed 5 bases, and the junction held 11 bases outside the gene matches. Germline CDR1 is GTSNPN and CDR2 is SVGIG (reference sequence). The CDR3 covers 15 residues. CDR3 sequence (DNA): TGTGCCTGGACCCAGAAGACAGGGGGATCATATGGCTACACCTTC. This gives the protein CAWTQKTGGSYGYTF.